This TCR beta chain was identified during a study of blood T cells in healthy people across ages (dated by TCRdb to between 2014 and 2016). For the wider study: In model experiments, roughly one uniquely barcoded TCR beta cDNA molecule per two T cells was captured by template switching. Using deep sequencing normalized with unique cDNA molecular identifiers, the study measured how TCR beta repertoire diversity changes with age. The donors were split into four age groups: young (average about 16 years), middle-aged (more than 35), aged (approximately 59) and long-lived (roughly 86). To avoid experimental bias, donors of different ages were randomly spread across the sequencing lanes. The study analyzed two additional independent replicas of 1 million unique cDNA reads from the same blood draw for two donors, one aged 18 to 30 and one aged 80 or older.

Donors were a few dozen systemically healthy Caucasian individuals from Russia aged roughly 6 to 100 years. Each donor gave about 9.8 milliliters of peripheral blood, drawn into EDTA-treated Vacutainer tubes. Ficoll-Paque density-gradient centrifugation was used to isolate PBMCs, with at least 6 million obtained per sample. Trizol reagent was used to extract total RNA from the PBMCs, yielding at least 5 micrograms per sample. Naive CD45RAhigh/CD27high T cell percentages were measured by flow cytometry on a PBMC aliquot from every donor. Library method: 5' RACE. Sequencing relied on an Illumina HiSeq 2500. A second PCR of about 6 to 12 cycles was performed with a sample-barcoded 5' primer and a J-beta primer mix. Each TCR beta cDNA molecule received a unique molecular identifier from a template-switch 5' adaptor carrying 12 random nucleotides. Each sample yielded at least 2.5 million CDR3-containing paired-end reads. First-strand cDNA was synthesized from all RNA with the Mint cDNA synthesis kit, primed by a TRBC-specific oligonucleotide. Following uracil-DNA glycosylase treatment, all cDNA underwent a first 18-cycle PCR with the universal primers M1SS and BC2_uni_R. As for the authors' bioinformatics: For normalization, 1 million high-quality reads, each with a distinct molecular identifier, were randomly selected from each sample. Instead of being binned into consensus sequences, reads that shared molecular identifiers were thrown out. CDR3 identification, clonotype clustering and error correction used MiTCR with a Q25 quality threshold and the strictest error-elimination algorithm. A nonparametric unseen species model using Euler transformation provided a lower-bound estimate of total TCR beta diversity. In TCRdb, the public reads were trimmed at Q25 with fastp and aligned with MiXCR, with productive beta chains retained. Here each entry gathers all rows of one CDR3 protein and keeps the most common genes and DNA. The V and J calls and clone size come from TCRdb's table, not from the authors' own analysis. For this sample the table gives 850,000 to 1,300,000 distinct CDR3 sequences, of which under 55% were detected only once. Approximately 20% of the sample comes from the top ten.

V is pared back by 6 bases and J by 0 bases, with 12 bases lying between the germline termini. The CDR3 has 15 amino acids, counting the end cysteine and phenylalanine. Of all the DNA, just the CDR3 is kept, 45 bases in frame from base 1. A word on this clonotype: It has no known antigen specificity. Base qualities are missing; no much larger clone stands one base away.

The research as a whole found: There was a strong correlation between observed TCR beta diversity and the percentage of naive T cells measured by flow cytometry. Because the CMV infection status of the donors was unknown, age-related changes in expanded clonotypes may potentially have been confounded. Since profiling was done on bulk unsorted PBMCs, naive and antigen-experienced compartments could not be conclusively compared. Compared with the aged group, the long-lived group had more naive CD4+ T cells, fewer expanded clones and increased TCR diversity, suggesting age selection. Total diversity estimates from one million sequenced T cells were considered lower bounds and underestimates. As age increased, observed TCR beta diversity per million T cells dropped in a roughly linear way, and a significant reduction was already evident by age 40.

The receptor was derived from a woman aged 60-75 years in good health. The specimen sequenced was blood. The chain is made from TRBV12-3 or TRBV12-4 and TRBJ1-3; a tentative D match to TRBD1 spans 6 bases. The CDR3 corresponds to CASRETGISGNTIYF. The nucleotide sequence reads as follows: TGTGCCAGCAGAGAGACAGGCATCTCTGGAAACACCATATATTTT.